This is a list of T cell receptor beta chains from one sample in a study of T-cell reconstitution after alpha-beta-depleted transplantation in children. Via MiXCR, TCRdb re-called the PCR reads, giving one row per CDR3 protein. There are around 300,000 distinct CDR3 sequences in the sample; approximately 7.3% occur only once, and about 8.2% lies in the top ten. The sample in question was peripheral blood, obtained 360 days after TCRalphabeta/CD19-depleted stem cell transplant. The receptors stem from a female patient aged 2-15 years who had a stem cell transplant for Fanconi anemia, so the T cells may come from the graft donor. Both conserved end residues are part of each CDR3. The D gene is left open where the match is weak. Clone sizes are given selectively: once, few, many, or a class where the clone is expanded.

v_gene	d_gene	abundance	j_gene	CDR3aa	CDR3nt
TRBV29-1	NA	few	TRBJ1-3	CSVVGTPYSGNTIYF	TGCAGCGTTGTAGGGACCCCATACTCTGGAAACACCATATATTTT
TRBV28	NA	many	TRBJ1-4	CASSYGGPNEKLFF	TGTGCCAGCAGTTATGGGGGGCCTAATGAAAAACTGTTTTTT
TRBV7-8	NA	NA	TRBJ2-3	CASSLAGGMAVTDTQYF	TGTGCCAGCAGCTTAGCGGGGGGTATGGCGGTGACAGATACGCAGTATTTT
TRBV11-2	TRBD1	few	TRBJ1-3	CASSSQRTGEGLFGNTIYF	TGTGCCAGCAGCTCGCAAAGGACAGGGGAAGGTCTGTTTGGAAACACCATATATTTT
TRBV15	NA	many	TRBJ1-2	CATSRDPGVANYGYTF	TGTGCCACCAGCAGAGATCCAGGCGTAGCTAACTATGGCTACACCTTC
TRBV6-5	NA	many	TRBJ2-7	CASSYNRIYF	TGTGCCAGCAGTTACAACAGAATATACTTC
TRBV18	TRBD1	many	TRBJ1-4	CASSPRTGEKLFF	TGTGCCAGCTCACCTCGGACAGGTGAAAAACTGTTTTTT
TRBV12-3/TRBV12-4	NA	many	TRBJ2-1	CASTLRGTGNEQFF	TGTGCCAGCACCCTTCGCGGGACTGGTAATGAGCAGTTCTTC
TRBV2	NA	many	TRBJ2-3	CASSVHTDTQYF	TGTGCCAGCAGCGTCCACACAGATACGCAGTATTTT
TRBV24-1	NA	many	TRBJ2-2	CATSAGGWGRTGELFF	TGTGCCACCAGTGCAGGAGGGTGGGGTCGCACCGGGGAGCTGTTTTTT
TRBV15	NA	few	TRBJ1-1	CATSGRFRGNTEAFF	TGTGCCACCAGCGGGCGCTTCAGGGGGAACACTGAAGCTTTCTTT
TRBV4-2	TRBD2	NA	TRBJ2-5	CASSQVASGGATAQETQYF	TGTGCCAGCAGCCAAGTAGCAAGCGGGGGGGCCACAGCCCAAGAGACCCAGTACTTC
TRBV5-1	TRBD1	NA	TRBJ2-7	CASSSRTGGSYEQYF	TGCGCCAGCAGCTCACGGACAGGGGGCTCCTACGAGCAGTACTTC
TRBV5-1	NA	NA	TRBJ1-2	CASSLAQGNNYGYTF	TGCGCCAGCAGCTTGGCTCAGGGAAACAACTATGGCTACACCTTC
TRBV7-2	NA	many	TRBJ2-1	CASSHTSSSYNEQFF	TGTGCCAGCAGCCACACGTCGAGCTCCTACAATGAGCAGTTCTTC
TRBV5-6	NA	few	TRBJ1-4	CASSRPSGEKLFF	TGTGCCAGCAGCCGACCTTCGGGGGAAAAACTGTTTTTT
TRBV13	TRBD1	few	TRBJ2-5	CASSWSGTGHETQYF	TGTGCCAGCAGCTGGTCCGGGACAGGGCACGAGACCCAGTACTTC
TRBV5-1	NA	many	TRBJ2-6	CASSLAFNSGANVLTF	TGCGCCAGCAGCTTGGCATTTAACTCTGGGGCCAACGTCCTGACTTTC
TRBV29-1	NA	many	TRBJ1-1	CSAERDTEAFF	TGCAGCGCTGAAAGGGACACTGAAGCTTTCTTT
TRBV20-1	TRBD1	few	TRBJ1-2	CSARTGGDGYTF	TGCAGTGCTAGGACAGGGGGAGATGGCTACACCTTC
TRBV15	NA	many	TRBJ1-2	CATSSRRQVYGYTF	TGTGCCACCAGCAGCCGTCGACAGGTCTATGGCTACACCTTC
TRBV20-1	TRBD2	many	TRBJ2-7	CSAWTSGTYEQYF	TGCAGTGCTTGGACTAGCGGTACCTACGAGCAGTACTTC
TRBV20-1	NA	many	TRBJ2-7	CSARDMGSYEQYF	TGCAGTGCTCGCGACATGGGCTCCTACGAGCAGTACTTC
TRBV10-3	TRBD1	many	TRBJ1-6	CAISETGGSPLHF	TGTGCCATCAGTGAGACAGGGGGTTCACCCCTCCACTTT
TRBV3-1	NA	few	TRBJ2-3	CASSHRRPSDTQYF	TGTGCCAGCAGCCACCGTCGGCCGTCAGATACGCAGTATTTT
TRBV20-1	NA	many	TRBJ2-5	CSARGSSQGGRRGAQQETQYF	TGCAGTGCTAGAGGTTCCTCCCAGGGGGGTCGGCGGGGGGCACAACAAGAGACCCAGTACTTC
TRBV20-1	NA	many	TRBJ2-7	CSARASNRVSYEQYF	TGCAGTGCTAGAGCGTCGAACAGGGTCTCCTACGAGCAGTACTTC
TRBV14	NA	NA	TRBJ1-6	CASSPLQGGGYASPLHF	TGTGCCAGCAGCCCGTTACAGGGCGGGGGCTACGCTTCACCCCTCCACTTT